Following are 16 T cell receptor beta chains from one sample sequenced in a study of T cell responses to AZD1222 COVID-19 vaccine (dated by TCRdb to about 2021). According to the study, the label for this sample's time point signals: baseline before first vaccination. The library was built by means of the immunoSEQ multiplex PCR assay. TCRdb mirrors the immuneACCESS table, restricted to in-frame sequences. Some clones are absent from its copies; in checked studies, under half trace to an unresolved V gene, and the reason for the others is unknown. The sample table shows over 110,000 clones, and roughly 89% are seen once. The top ten constitute approximately 1.5% of the sample. This specimen was peripheral blood, taken on day 0 of AZD1222 vaccination. The receptors here all came from an adult in good health.

This chain connects TRBV6-1 to TRBJ1-1; a weak D match, TRBD1 (6 bases). Germline V CDR1 and CDR2: MNHNS, SASEGT. This CDR3 has 15 residues. The ends were cut back, 0 bases at V and 3 bases at J, with 11 bases in the middle. CDR3 in amino acids: CASSEAGGGYTEAFF. The CDR3 nucleotides are TGTGCCAGCAGTGAAGCCGGGGGCGGATACACTGAAGCTTTCTTT.

CDR3 sequence: CASSPRAVREAFF. For the CDR3, the DNA is TGTGCCAGCAGCCCGCGCGCGGTCAGAGAAGCTTTCTTT. The V and J genes are TRBV7-8 and TRBJ1-1; no reliable D call. CDR3 length: 13 amino acids. V shed 5 bases and J shed 8 bases, with 15 bases lying between them. Per germline, CDR1 SGHVS and CDR2 FQNEAQ. The variable domain in full, completed from reference TRBV7-8 and TRBJ1-1, reads GAGVSQSPRYKVAKRGQDVALRCDPISGHVSLFWYQQALGQGPEFLTYFQNEAQLDKSGLPSDRFFAERPEGSVSTLKIQRTQQEDSAVYLCASSPRAVREAFFGQGTRLTVV.

The chain employs TRBV6-5 and TRBJ1-1; D uncertain. V lost 2 bases and J lost 9, with 13 bases in between. CDR1 and CDR2 from the germline V gene are MNHEY and SVGAGI. This CDR3 region has 13 residues. Here the CDR3 DNA reads TGTGCCAGCAGTTACGGGGTCTTTAACCAAGCTTTCTTT. Amino acid sequence: CASSYGVFNQAFF.

J is TRBJ2-7 and V is TRBV10-2; no firm D call. This CDR3 region has 11 residues. Germline-derived CDR1 and CDR2 are WSHSY and SAAADI. Trimming shortened V by 10 bases and J by 0 bases, and 7 bases separated the two germline ends. In nucleotides, the CDR3 is TGCGCCACCGAGAGCTCCTACGAGCAGTACTTC. Translation: CATESSYEQYF.

This chain joins TRBV28 and TRBJ2-2; D uncertain. Per the germline V gene, CDR1 is MDHEN and CDR2 is SYDVKM. Trimming removed 4 bases at V and 2 bases at J, with 5 bases between. This CDR3 spans 13 amino acids. The CDR3 coding sequence is TGTGCCAGCAGTTACCTAAACACCGGGGAGCTGTTTTTT. Its translation: CASSYLNTGELFF.

V gene TRBV5-6 combines with J gene TRBJ2-7, with 9 bases aligning to TRBD2. The CDR3 runs 18 residues. Per germline, CDR1 SGHDT and CDR2 YYEEEE. After removal of 3 bases from V and 3 bases from J, the junction contained 16 bases not matched to a gene. CDR3 in amino acids: CASSSLTSGYHELYEQYF. DNA for the CDR3: TGTGCCAGCAGCTCCCTTACTAGCGGGTACCACGAACTCTACGAGCAGTACTTC.

V gene TRBV27 combines with J gene TRBJ2-6, with D unresolved. V lost 5 bases and J lost 0, with 8 bases in between. Germline assignment: CDR1 MNHEY and CDR2 SMNVEV (reference sequence). This CDR3 has 15 residues. The CDR3 DNA follows: TGTGCCAGCAGTCTCAGACTCTCTGGGGCCAACGTCCTGACTTTC. Protein sequence: CASSLRLSGANVLTF.

The V and J genes are TRBV7-2 and TRBJ2-7; 12 bases agree with TRBD1. V shed 4 bases, J shed 3 bases, and the junction held 7 bases outside the gene matches. Germline V CDR1 and CDR2: SGHTA, FQGNSA. The CDR3 runs 16 residues. DNA of the CDR3: TGTGCCAGCAGCTATCCGGGACAGGGGGCAAACTACGAGCAGTACTTC. Protein sequence: CASSYPGQGANYEQYF.

V is TRBV5-4 and J is TRBJ1-2; no definite D call. The CDR3 contains 13 residues. Germline V CDR1 and CDR2: SGHNT, YYREEE (reference sequence). Deletions cut 0 bases from V and 3 bases from J, with 6 bases between. CDR3 sequence (DNA): TGTGCCAGCAGCTTGGACAGCTACTATGGCTACACCTTC. Amino acids: CASSLDSYYGYTF. Filled out from reference TRBV5-4 and TRBJ1-2, the complete variable domain reads ETGVTQSPTHLIKTRGQQVTLRCSSQSGHNTVSWYQQALGQGPQFIFQYYREEENGRGNFPPRFSGLQFPNYSSELNVNALELDDSALYLCASSLDSYYGYTFGSGTRLTVV.

The chain is built from TRBV28 and TRBJ2-1; 10 positions match TRBD2. From germline, CDR1 is MDHEN and CDR2 SYDVKM. The CDR3 spans 14 residues. V lost 6 bases to trimming and J lost 4 bases; unmatched junction nucleotides: 3. The CDR3 loop reads CASRTSGTYNEQFF. The CDR3 bases are TGTGCCAGCAGAACTAGCGGGACATACAATGAGCAGTTCTTC.

The chain recombines TRBV7-8 with TRBJ2-3, with D tentatively TRBD2 (6 bases). The V end lost 3 bases, the J end lost 2 bases, and 15 bases lay between the germline ends. The germline V gene encodes CDR1 SGHVS and CDR2 FQNEAQ. The CDR3 is made up of 16 amino acids. The CDR3 DNA sequence: TGTGCCAGCAGCTTGACATTTAGCGGATCCACAGATACGCAGTATTTT. It is translated as CASSLTFSGSTDTQYF.

V and J are TRBV21-1 and TRBJ2-7; TRBD1 reflects the table's D call only, with no check against the DNA. TRBV21-1 is reported as a pseudogene. The CDR3 runs 21 residues. DNA of the CDR3: TGTGCCAGCAGCACATGGACAGGGGGCGCGTCTAGCGGGTCAAGACCCTACGAGCAGTACTTC. As protein: CASSTWTGGASSGSRPYEQYF.

The rearrangement links TRBV3-1 (or the pseudogene TRBV3-2) to TRBJ2-5; D remains unclear. Trimming removed 2 bases from V and 2 bases from J, with 3 bases in between. CDR3 size: 12 residues. Per germline, CDR1 LGHDT and CDR2 YNNKEL (reference sequence). CDR3 amino acids: CASSQQQETQYF. The CDR3, as DNA: TGTGCCAGCAGCCAACAACAAGAGACCCAGTACTTC.

The rearrangement joins TRBV10-3 to TRBJ2-7, with D tentatively TRBD2 (6 bases). The germline V gene encodes CDR1 ENHRY and CDR2 SYGVKD. The CDR3 contains 16 residues. V lost 5 bases and J 0 bases, leaving 17 bases between the germline ends. The CDR3 protein is CAISFSPGTASYEQYF. The CDR3 DNA reads as TGTGCCATCAGTTTTTCCCCCGGGACTGCCTCCTACGAGCAGTACTTC.

This clone qualifies as medium-sized (0.01 to 0.1%). V usage is TRBV20-1 and J usage is TRBJ2-7, with 11 bases lining up with TRBD2. Looked up from germline, CDR1 is DFQATT and CDR2 is SNEGSKA (reference sequence). The J segment lost 5 bases and the V segment lost 3 bases, leaving 6 bases of the junction unmatched. The CDR3 extends over 14 amino acids. The CDR3 DNA sequence: TGCAGTGCTAGTCGTGGACTAGCGGGTGACGAGCAGTACTTC. It yields the protein CSASRGLAGDEQYF.

V gene TRBV11-2 combines with J gene TRBJ2-3; no reliable D call. Per germline, CDR1 SGHAT and CDR2 FQNNGV. This CDR3 has 13 residues. Trimming removed 1 base at V and 2 bases at J, with 4 bases between. Written as DNA, the CDR3 is TGTGCCAGCAGCTTAGTTTACACAGATACGCAGTATTTT. Translation gives CASSLVYTDTQYF.